This TCR beta chain was sequenced during a study of regulatory T cells in long-lasting Graves disease. Sample time point: persistent/refractory GD, antithyroid drugs over 5 years with positive TRAb. The TCR library used RNA extracted from PBMCs. This clonotype was counted at least ten times. Researchers made TCR beta libraries by using iRepertoire HTBI primers and running Arm-PCR on CDR3 regions. TCRdb recomputed calls from the multiplex PCR reads with MiXCR, one row per CDR3 protein. The sample includes 310,000 or so distinct CDR3 sequences, 22% of them seen just once. Germline assignment: CDR1 MNHEY and CDR2 SVGAGI. The length of the CDR3 is 14 residues. V shed 2 bases and J shed 5 bases, with 12 bases lying between them.

The V and J genes are TRBV6-5 and TRBJ1-2, with D possibly TRBD1 on 5 matching bases. The sequence was collected from a female donor with Graves disease. Here the sequenced sample was peripheral blood mononuclear cells (PBMCs), taken when the disease was refractory, from a patient treated with antithyroid drugs. The CDR3 sequence: CASSYGAAGYGYTF. The DNA for the CDR3 is TGTGCCAGCAGTTACGGGGCAGCGGGATATGGCTACACCTTC.